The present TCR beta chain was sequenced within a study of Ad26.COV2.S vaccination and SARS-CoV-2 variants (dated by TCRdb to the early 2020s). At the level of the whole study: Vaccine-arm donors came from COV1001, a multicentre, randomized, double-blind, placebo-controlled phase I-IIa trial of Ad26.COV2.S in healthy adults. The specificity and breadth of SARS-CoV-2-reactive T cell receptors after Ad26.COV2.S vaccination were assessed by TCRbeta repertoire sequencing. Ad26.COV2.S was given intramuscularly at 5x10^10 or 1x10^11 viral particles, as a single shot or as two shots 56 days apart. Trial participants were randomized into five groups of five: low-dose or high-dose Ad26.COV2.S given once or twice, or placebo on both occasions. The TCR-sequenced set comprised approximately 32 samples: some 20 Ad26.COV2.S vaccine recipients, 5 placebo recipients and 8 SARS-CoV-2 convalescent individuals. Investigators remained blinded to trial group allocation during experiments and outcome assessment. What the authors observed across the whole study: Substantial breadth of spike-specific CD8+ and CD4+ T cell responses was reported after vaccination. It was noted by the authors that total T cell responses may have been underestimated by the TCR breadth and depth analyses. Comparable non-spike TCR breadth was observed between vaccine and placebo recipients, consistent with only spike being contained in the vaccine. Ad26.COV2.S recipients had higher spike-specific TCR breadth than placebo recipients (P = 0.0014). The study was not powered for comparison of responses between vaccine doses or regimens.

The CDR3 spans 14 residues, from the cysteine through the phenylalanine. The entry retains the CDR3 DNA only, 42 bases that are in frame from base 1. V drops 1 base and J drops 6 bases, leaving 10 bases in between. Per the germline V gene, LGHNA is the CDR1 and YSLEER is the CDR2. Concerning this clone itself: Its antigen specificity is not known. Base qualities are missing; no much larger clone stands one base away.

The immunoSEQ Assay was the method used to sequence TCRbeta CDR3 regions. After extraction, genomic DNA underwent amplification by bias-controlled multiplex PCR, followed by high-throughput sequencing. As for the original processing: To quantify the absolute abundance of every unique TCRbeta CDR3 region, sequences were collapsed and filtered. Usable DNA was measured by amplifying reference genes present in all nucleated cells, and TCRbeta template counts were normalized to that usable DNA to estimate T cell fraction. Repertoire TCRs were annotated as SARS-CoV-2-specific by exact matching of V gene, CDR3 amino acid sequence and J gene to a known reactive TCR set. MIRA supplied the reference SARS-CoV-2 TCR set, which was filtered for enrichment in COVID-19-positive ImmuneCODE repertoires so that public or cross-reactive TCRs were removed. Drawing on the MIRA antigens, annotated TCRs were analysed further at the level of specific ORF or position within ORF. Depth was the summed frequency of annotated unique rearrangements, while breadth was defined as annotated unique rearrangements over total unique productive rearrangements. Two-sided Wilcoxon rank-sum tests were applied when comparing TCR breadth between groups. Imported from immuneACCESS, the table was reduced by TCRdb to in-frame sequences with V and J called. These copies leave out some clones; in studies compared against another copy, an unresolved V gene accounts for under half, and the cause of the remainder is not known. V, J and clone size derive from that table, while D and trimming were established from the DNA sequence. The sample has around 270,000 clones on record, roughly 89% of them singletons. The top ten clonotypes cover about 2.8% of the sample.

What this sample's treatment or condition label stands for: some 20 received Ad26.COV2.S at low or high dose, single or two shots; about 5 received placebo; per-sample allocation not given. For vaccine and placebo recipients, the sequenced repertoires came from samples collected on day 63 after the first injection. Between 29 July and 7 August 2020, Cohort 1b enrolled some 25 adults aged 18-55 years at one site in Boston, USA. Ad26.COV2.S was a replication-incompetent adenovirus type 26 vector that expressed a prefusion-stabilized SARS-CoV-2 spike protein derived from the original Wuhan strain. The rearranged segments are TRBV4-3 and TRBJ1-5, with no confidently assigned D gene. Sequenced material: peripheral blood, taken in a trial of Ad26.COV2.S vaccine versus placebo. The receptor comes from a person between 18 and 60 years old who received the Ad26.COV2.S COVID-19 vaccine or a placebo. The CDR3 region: CASSQVPGRQPQHF. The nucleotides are TGCGCCAGCAGCCAAGTACCGGGCCGTCAGCCCCAGCATTTT.